These 22 T cell receptor beta chains were sequenced from one sample in a study of cytomegalovirus exposure and HLA in healthy donors. The primer mix had 60 Vbeta and 13 Jbeta primers. Data came from immunoSEQ multiplex PCR; TCRdb stores just in-frame clones and leaves some out. The profile shows about 190,000 clones, 60% to 80% of them singletons. Sequencing was done on a sample of PBMCs. These receptor sequences come from a woman aged 25 to 39 in good health and CMV-seropositive.

The genes are TRBV7-2 and TRBJ1-1; a weak D match, TRBD1 (6 bases). V was clipped by 5 bases and J by 4 bases, with 17 bases between them. This CDR3 is built from 15 residues. Germline lookup yields CDR1 SGHTA and CDR2 FQGNSA. The CDR3 nucleotides read TGTGCCAGCAGCCAACCGAGTGGGGGCGCCACTGAAGCTTTCTTT. Protein: CASSQPSGGATEAFF.

This rearrangement joins TRBV30 to TRBJ2-5; D might be TRBD1 (6 bases). Trimming removed 5 bases at V and 5 bases at J, with 15 bases between. CDR1 and CDR2 from the germline V gene are GTSNPN and SVGIG (reference sequence). This CDR3 is 13 amino acids long. The CDR3 loop reads CAWETGLQETQYF. CDR3 DNA sequence: TGTGCCTGGGAGACAGGCCTTCAGGAGACCCAGTACTTC.

Only a few counts were recorded for this clone. CDR3 sequence (DNA): TGTGCCAGCAGATCTCGTGTGGCGGGCGCCCGGAACGAGCAGTACTTC. It encodes CASRSRVAGARNEQYF. The chain couples TRBV6-6 to TRBJ2-7; maybe TRBD2 (5 bases). Trimming stripped 6 bases from V and 5 bases from J, with 23 bases between. From germline, CDR1 is MNHNY and CDR2 SVGAGI (reference sequence). The CDR3 loop spans 16 amino acids.

This clone appeared a few times. This chain joins TRBV4-3 and TRBJ2-6, with no clear D. The CDR3 spans 14 residues. From germline, CDR1 is LGHNA and CDR2 YSLEER. V was shortened by 3 bases and J by 4 bases, with 7 bases between the two germline ends. The CDR3 DNA follows: TGCGCCAGCAGCCATACTGCCGGGGCCAACGTCCTGACTTTC. The encoded protein is CASSHTAGANVLTF.

The rearrangement links TRBV30 to TRBJ1-5; 9 bases map to TRBD1. Germline V gene data show CDR1 as GTSNPN and CDR2 as SVGIG (reference sequence). Germline trimming cut 4 bases from V and 6 bases from J; bases unmatched to any gene: 10. This CDR3 is built from 15 residues. The DNA of the CDR3 is TGTGCCTGGACTGCCCGGGACAGGGCTAGTCAGCCCCAGCATTTT. This sequence encodes CAWTARDRASQPQHF. Full variable domain (remainder filled in from reference TRBV30 and TRBJ1-5): SQTIHQWPATLVQPVGSPLSLECTVEGTSNPNLYWYRQAAGRGLQLLFYSVGIGQISSEVPQNLSASRPQDRQFILSSKKLLLSDSGFYLCAWTARDRASQPQHFGDGTRLSIL.

This clone was picked up one time. Other nucleotide sequences in the sample specify the same CDR3. The chain couples TRBV5-4 to TRBJ2-5; TRBD1 matches at 8 bases. The CDR3 loop spans 15 amino acids. The trim removed 3 bases at V and 2 bases at J, leaving 6 bases unmatched. CDR1 and CDR2 (germline): SGHNT, YYREEE (reference sequence). CDR3 amino acids: CASSSGDRKQETQYF. CDR3 sequence (DNA): TGTGCCAGCAGCTCGGGGGACAGGAAGCAAGAGACCCAGTACTTC.

V usage is TRBV4-2 and J usage is TRBJ1-2, with 8 bases identical to TRBD1. CDR3 length: 14 residues. With 0 bases clipped from V and 5 bases from J, the junction kept 2 bases outside the gene matches. The germline V gene encodes CDR1 LGHNA and CDR2 YNFKEQ. The CDR3 reads CASSQERTGYGYTF. The CDR3 DNA sequence: TGTGCCAGCAGCCAAGAACGGACAGGGTATGGCTACACCTTC.

In its sample, this clone was seen once. V and J are TRBV29-1 and TRBJ2-1, with TRBD1 as a possible D gene (7 bases). The CDR3 loop spans 14 amino acids. V gave up 8 bases and J gave up 4 bases, with 18 bases separating them. CDR1 is SQVTM, CDR2 ANQGSEA, per germline. CDR3 coding DNA: TGCAGCTCCCGCTGGAGGGGGCGATACAATGAGCAGTTCTTC. Its translation: CSSRWRGRYNEQFF.

The J gene is TRBJ2-3, the V gene TRBV7-9; D is possibly TRBD2 (7 bases). The germline V and J ends were trimmed by 0 bases and 4 bases, with 11 bases remaining between them. This CDR3 has 15 residues. Germline V gene sequence: CDR1 SEHNR, CDR2 FQNEAQ (reference sequence). In DNA, the CDR3 is TGTGCCAGCAGCTTAGCGGGGGGGCCCCCAGATACGCAGTATTTT. Protein sequence: CASSLAGGPPDTQYF.

There are a few counts of this clone. The V and J genes are TRBV28 and TRBJ2-7; 10 nucleotides agree with TRBD1. The length of the CDR3 is 16 residues. J lost 2 bases, V lost 4 bases, and 8 bases had no gene match. Looked up from germline, CDR1 is MDHEN and CDR2 is SYDVKM. CDR3 amino acids: CASSSRGTGAAYEQYF. DNA of the CDR3: TGTGCCAGCAGTTCCCGTGGGACAGGGGCCGCCTACGAGCAGTACTTC.

V gene TRBV5-1 combines with J gene TRBJ1-5, with 7 bases that match TRBD1. The CDR3 spans 15 residues. Germline CDR1 and CDR2: SGHRS and YFSETQ. With 1 base clipped from V and 5 bases from J, the junction kept 6 bases outside the gene matches. The CDR3 sequence: CASSLRTGGDQPQHF. In nucleotides, the CDR3 is TGCGCCAGCAGCTTGCGGACAGGCGGTGATCAGCCCCAGCATTTT.

This sequence joins TRBV6-6 and TRBJ2-6; D is unresolved. CDR1 is MNHNY, CDR2 SVGAGI, per germline (reference sequence). The CDR3 length is 16 residues. V shed 2 bases and J shed 4 bases, with 12 bases lying between them. The CDR3 reads CASSYRGLTGANVLTF. The CDR3, as DNA: TGTGCCAGCAGTTACCGCGGCCTGACCGGGGCCAACGTCCTGACTTTC.

The chain employs TRBV6-5 and TRBJ2-2; 7 bases map to TRBD1. The germline gives CDR1 MNHEY, CDR2 SVGAGI. CDR3 length equals 14 residues. V trimming: 10 bases; J trimming: 2 bases; junction bases outside the gene matches: 7. The DNA of the CDR3 is TGTGCCATCCGGGACAGACAAAACACCGGGGAGCTGTTTTTT. Its protein product is CAIRDRQNTGELFF.

The chain recombines TRBV10-3 with TRBJ1-2; D is uncertain. V was cut by 4 bases and J by 1 base, with 4 bases left in between. Germline V gives CDR1 ENHRY, CDR2 SYGVKD. This CDR3 is built from 12 residues. The CDR3 here is CAISGLNYGYTF. In DNA form, the CDR3 reads TGTGCCATCAGTGGGCTTAACTATGGCTACACCTTC.

V and J are TRBV28 and TRBJ1-4, with D possibly matching TRBD1 (6 bases). Trimming stripped 5 bases from V and 11 bases from J, with 24 bases between. This CDR3 is built from 16 residues. Germline V gene lookup returns CDR1 MDHEN and CDR2 SYDVKM. CDR3 region: CASSPRGQGMVRKLFF. The CDR3 DNA follows: TGTGCCAGCAGTCCCAGAGGGCAGGGGATGGTTAGGAAACTGTTTTTT.

This clone was counted once. This specimen includes other DNA sequences encoding the same CDR3. Here the CDR3 reads CASSSQGGYEQYF. The CDR3 DNA follows: TGTGCCAGTAGTAGTCAGGGAGGCTACGAGCAGTACTTC. J is TRBJ2-7 and V is TRBV19, with a tentative D call TRBD2 (6 bases). Germline CDR1 is LNHDA and CDR2 is SQIVND (reference sequence). CDR3 length: 13 residues. Between the trimmed V and J ends, which lost 4 bases and 3 bases, there was a span of 10 bases.

The chain recombines TRBV10-3 with TRBJ2-2; the D gene is possibly TRBD2 (5 bases). Between the trimmed V and J ends, which lost 10 bases and 7 bases, there was a span of 10 bases. Looked up from germline, CDR1 is ENHRY and CDR2 is SYGVKD. CDR3 length: 11 amino acids. This CDR3 reads CASRESGELFF. In DNA, the CDR3 is TGTGCCAGTAGGGAGAGCGGGGAGCTGTTTTTT.

The chain combines TRBV27 with TRBJ1-2, with D possibly being TRBD1 (6 bases). Trimming removed 4 bases from V and 2 bases from J, with 14 bases in between. The germline CDR1 and CDR2 sequences are MNHEY and SMNVEV (reference sequence). The CDR3 runs 15 residues. This CDR3 is CASSSRGGQNYGYTF. CDR3 nucleotides: TGTGCCAGCAGTTCCAGGGGAGGGCAGAACTATGGCTACACCTTC.

This clone has just one count. The CDR3 here is CATSRDRSRATEAFF. CDR3 DNA sequence: TGTGCCACCAGCAGAGATAGGTCCAGGGCCACTGAAGCTTTCTTT. The chain employs TRBV15 and TRBJ1-1; D is perhaps TRBD1 (5 bases). CDR3 length: 15 amino acids. Per the germline V gene, CDR1 is LNHNV and CDR2 is YYDKDF (reference sequence). V dropped 0 bases and J dropped 4 bases, with 12 bases sitting between them.

The chain carries TRBV11-2 and TRBJ2-2, with TRBD1 matching over 10 bases. CDR1 and CDR2 (germline): SGHAT, FQNNGV. V shed 3 bases and J 6 bases; nucleotides not matched to a gene: 7. This CDR3 comprises 16 residues. CDR3 coding DNA: TGTGCCAGCAGCTTTCTGGGACAGGGGTTTGCCGGGGAGCTGTTTTTT. This encodes CASSFLGQGFAGELFF. Combining the CDR3 with reference TRBV11-2 and TRBJ2-2 gives the whole variable domain EAGVAQSPRYKIIEKRQSVAFWCNPISGHATLYWYQQILGQGPKLLIQFQNNGVVDDSQLPKDRFSAERLKGVDSTLKIQPAKLEDSAVYLCASSFLGQGFAGELFFGEGSRLTVL.

The chain joins TRBV28 to TRBJ2-2, with D possibly being TRBD1 (6 bases). The CDR3 has 14 residues. Deletions cut 1 base from V and 7 bases from J, with 10 bases between. CDR1 is MDHEN and CDR2 is SYDVKM in the germline V gene. CDR3 in amino acids: CASSLFRGNGELFF. As DNA, the CDR3 is TGTGCCAGCAGTTTATTCAGGGGTAACGGGGAGCTGTTTTTT. Drawing the rest from reference TRBV28 and TRBJ2-2, the complete variable domain is DVKVTQSSRYLVKRTGEKVFLECVQDMDHENMFWYRQDPGLGLRLIYFSYDVKMKEKGDIPEGYSVSREKKERFSLILESASTNQTSMYLCASSLFRGNGELFFGEGSRLTVL.

V usage is TRBV9 and J usage is TRBJ1-3, with D unclear. V lost 1 base, J lost 1 base, and 9 bases lay in between. The germline V gene encodes CDR1 SGDLS and CDR2 YYNGEE. The CDR3 has 15 amino acids. This chain's CDR3 is CASSVQDFSGNTIYF. The DNA for the CDR3 is TGTGCCAGCAGCGTACAGGATTTTTCTGGAAACACCATATATTTT.